A single sample is the source of the 13 T cell receptor beta chains below, sequenced in a study of blood T cell repertoires in COVID-19. This table comes from immunoSEQ multiplex PCR, and its TCRdb copy is limited to in-frame clones, with some not included. The sample holds 250,000 to 350,000 clones, 70% to 90% seen once. Sequencing used peripheral blood. The receptor set was obtained from a human donor with COVID-19, enrolled during active disease. The donor label of this sample is uncertain.

This clone showed up just once. The J gene is TRBJ2-2, the V gene TRBV27, with unresolved D. The CDR3 length is 15 residues. Looked up from germline, CDR1 is MNHEY and CDR2 is SMNVEV (reference sequence). Trimming removed 5 bases from V and 1 base from J, with 11 bases in between. In nucleotides, the CDR3 is TGTGCCAGCAGTCTTGGGCGAAAGAACACCGGGGAGCTGTTTTTT. Amino acid sequence: CASSLGRKNTGELFF.

This clone has only one observation. The chain couples TRBV20-1 to TRBJ1-2; D ambiguous. V dropped 3 bases and J dropped 6 bases, with 14 bases sitting between them. CDR3 length: 13 amino acids. The germline V gene has CDR1 DFQATT and CDR2 SNEGSKA (reference sequence). The CDR3 loop reads CSASSEQGDGYTF. Here the CDR3 DNA reads TGCAGTGCTAGTTCTGAACAAGGAGATGGCTACACCTTC.

This clone has only one observation. The chain carries TRBV28 and TRBJ1-5; tentatively, D is TRBD1 (6 bases). CDR1 is MDHEN, CDR2 SYDVKM, per germline. The V end lost 5 bases, the J end lost 2 bases, and 19 bases lay between the germline ends. The CDR3 is 17 residues long. The DNA for the CDR3 is TGTGCCAGCAGTGGGGGCAGGGGTGGGGTTGGCAATCAGCCCCAGCATTTT. This gives the protein CASSGGRGGVGNQPQHF.

The chain combines TRBV9 with TRBJ2-2; TRBD1 matches at 7 bases. The length of the CDR3 is 14 residues. The J segment lost 3 bases and the V segment lost 7 bases, leaving 6 bases of the junction unmatched. Germline V lookup: CDR1 SGDLS, CDR2 YYNGEE. CDR3 nucleotides: TGTGCCAGCCTTAGGGGGCCGGACACCGGGGAGCTGTTTTTT. Amino acid sequence: CASLRGPDTGELFF.

The rearrangement uses TRBV6-2 or TRBV6-3 and TRBJ1-5, with 9 bases fitting TRBD1. Germline loops: CDR1 MNHEY, CDR2 SVGEGT. This CDR3 is 17 amino acids long. With 6 bases clipped from V and 2 bases from J, the junction kept 11 bases outside the gene matches. The CDR3 spells CASSLSHRGLGNQPQHF. The CDR3 DNA follows: TGTGCCAGCAGCCTCTCCCACAGGGGGCTCGGCAATCAGCCCCAGCATTTT.

CDR3 bases: TGTGCCACCAGTGACTCGGCAGGGCCTGAAGCTTTCTTT. It encodes CATSDSAGPEAFF. The chain joins TRBV24-1 to TRBJ1-1, with D perhaps TRBD1 (5 bases). The CDR3 has 13 amino acids. Trimming took off 4 bases at V and 6 bases at J, with 11 bases between the two ends. Germline CDR1 reads KGHDR; CDR2 reads SFDVKD.

V and J are TRBV28 and TRBJ2-1; 9 nucleotides agree with TRBD1. Germline lookup yields CDR1 MDHEN and CDR2 SYDVKM. The CDR3 is 14 residues long. V shed 6 bases, J shed 4 bases, and the junction held 4 bases outside the gene matches. The CDR3 nucleotides read TGTGCCAGCAGCGGGACAGGGATATACAATGAGCAGTTCTTC. Its translation: CASSGTGIYNEQFF.

V is TRBV6-5 and J is TRBJ1-4; D perhaps matches TRBD1 (6 bases). Germline CDR1 is MNHEY and CDR2 is SVGAGI. The CDR3 runs to 14 residues. The V end lost 0 bases, the J end lost 6 bases, and 8 bases lay between the germline ends. CDR3 protein: CASSYSGQDEKLFF. Here the CDR3 DNA reads TGTGCCAGCAGTTACTCGGGACAAGATGAAAAACTGTTTTTT.

This clone is a singleton in its sample. CDR3 loop: CAISESTGLNTEAFF. The CDR3 DNA is TGTGCCATCAGTGAGTCGACAGGGTTGAACACTGAAGCTTTCTTT. The V call is TRBV10-3, the J call TRBJ1-1; 7 nucleotides align to TRBD1. This CDR3 contains 15 residues. Trimming at V came to 0 bases and at J to 0 bases, leaving 1 base not matched to a gene. Germline values: CDR1 ENHRY, CDR2 SYGVKD.

This clone was observed once. The chain links TRBV15 to TRBJ1-3; the match to TRBD1 covers 9 bases. CDR3 length: 18 residues. Germline CDR1 is LNHNV and CDR2 is YYDKDF (reference sequence). J was trimmed by 0 bases and V by 3 bases; bases with no gene match: 9. In DNA, the CDR3 is TGTGCCACCAGCAGGGGGGGACAGGGTAGGGACTCTGGAAACACCATATATTTT. This codes for CATSRGGQGRDSGNTIYF.

This clone was seen only once. J is TRBJ1-3 and V is TRBV28, with 7 bases fitting TRBD1. The CDR3 length is 16 residues. CDR1 MDHEN and CDR2 SYDVKM come from the germline V gene. The trim removed 7 bases at V and 0 bases at J, leaving 9 bases unmatched. The DNA for the CDR3 is TGTGCCAGCATCTCCGGGACAGTCATCTCTGGAAACACCATATATTTT. It yields the protein CASISGTVISGNTIYF.

V gene TRBV5-1 combines with J gene TRBJ2-3; tentatively, D is TRBD1 (6 bases). Germline assignment: CDR1 SGHRS and CDR2 YFSETQ. The ends were cut back, 0 bases at V and 6 bases at J, with 11 bases in the middle. The CDR3 covers 14 residues. The DNA of the CDR3 is TGCGCCAGCAGCTTGGACAGGGACCACGATACGCAGTATTTT. Translated: CASSLDRDHDTQYF.

This chain links TRBV19 with TRBJ2-7; D might be TRBD2 (5 bases). Trimming stripped 5 bases from V and 4 bases from J, with 15 bases between. Germline lookup yields CDR1 LNHDA and CDR2 SQIVND (reference sequence). The length of the CDR3 is 14 residues. CDR3 coding DNA: TGTGCCAGTAGTGCCTCTGGCGGGTCGTACGAGCAGTACTTC. It is translated as CASSASGGSYEQYF.